This TCR beta chain stems from a study of cytomegalovirus exposure and HLA in healthy donors. Study as a whole: The 600 to 800 first-cohort repertoires shared a platform with the roughly 120 validation repertoires, as reported in a later analysis.

To note about this clone: Its antigen is not known.

V gave up 10 bases and J gave up 3 bases; unmatched junction bases: 8. Germline-derived CDR1 and CDR2 are LNHDA and SQIVND (reference sequence). This CDR3 spans 14 amino acids. Regarding the study as a whole: Cytomegalovirus-associated TCR beta chains were listed, numbering roughly 150. That first-cohort TCR clusters tended to co-occur in the approximately 120 validation repertoires was found in a later analysis. While the bulk of TCR sequences proved rare, some public TCRs turned up in many donors.

Data came from immunoSEQ multiplex PCR; TCRdb stores just in-frame clones and leaves some out. This sample has more than 110,000 clones, with about 90% found just once. V is TRBV19 and J is TRBJ2-2; TRBD2 agrees at 7 bases. The origin of this receptor is a woman between 18 and 29 years old in good health and CMV-seropositive. Sequences were obtained from PBMCs. The CDR3 nucleotides are TGTGCCACCGGCCGGGACTACGACACCGGGGAGCTGTTTTTT. Its protein is CATGRDYDTGELFF.